Only one count was recorded for the clone carrying this T cell receptor (beta chain). Its antigen is not identified. This CDR3 has 14 amino acids. The data originate from a study of identical twins. The study, taken as a whole, reports: Twin pairs had excess sharing that was weaker in beta out-of-frame sequences.

TCRdb independently ran MiXCR on the 5' RACE reads; one entry per CDR3 protein. There are about 920,000 distinct CDR3 sequences in the sample; 9% to 15% occur only once, and around 1.6% lies in the top ten. The sample was also reused in another study, on yellow fever vaccine responses in identical twins.

V and J are TRBV12-2 and TRBJ2-3; the D call of TRBD1 is as the table states it, not checked on the DNA. TRBV12-2 is an annotated pseudogene. This TCR derives from a woman between 18 and 29 years old in good health. The sequencing sample was made of PBMCs. CDR3 protein: CASRFGQGKDTQYF. In nucleotides, the CDR3 is TGTGCAAGTCGCTTTGGACAGGGCAAAGATACGCAGTATTTT.